The following is a T cell receptor beta chain sequence with its context. In this sample, this clonotype turned up many times. Its recognized antigen is unknown. It has no much larger one-base neighbor in the sample; base qualities were not kept. V is pruned by 4 bases and J by 7 bases, leaving 5 bases of the junction without a gene match. CDR1 is given as SGHRS and CDR2 as YFSETQ, both from the germline V gene. The CDR3 measures 13 amino acids from cysteine to phenylalanine. Only the CDR3 part of the read is kept: 39 bases, read in frame from the first base. The sample comes from a study of response to subunit inactivated influenza vaccine (dated by TCRdb to 2016 to 2019). Background for the entire study: To follow how T cells responded to a trivalent subunit inactivated influenza vaccine, the researchers relied on deep quantitative profiling of the T cell receptor repertoire. Study-wide findings and limitations: The authors suggested that each seasonal influenza vaccination may recruit only a limited number of new T cells.

The library was obtained by RT-PCR. The data were produced on an Illumina HiSeq 2500. Starting from the raw public reads, TCRdb applied fastp trimming at Q25, assembled clones with MiXCR and retained in-frame beta chains. Duplicate CDR3 protein sequences are folded into a single record with the most common DNA and genes. In all, the sample holds some 550,000 distinct CDR3 sequences, and roughly 25% of those were seen once. 2.5% to 3% of the sample is taken by the ten largest. These data also formed part of another study, on T cells expressing NK-cell markers. Drawing on the second study: The TCR beta cDNA libraries were made using 5'RACE template switching, a step that added both a universal primer site and unique molecular identifiers. Eight or nine donors provided sorted CD3+CD56+NKG2C+, CD3+CD56+NKG2C- and CD3+CD56-NKG2C+ T-cell subsets, whose TCR beta-chain repertoires were profiled. Of the eight sequenced donors, seven were found to be HCMV-seropositive and one was found to be HCMV-seronegative. To restrict sorting to alphabetaTCR-expressing T cells, an anti-gammadeltaTCR antibody was added in several experiments. In roughly six donors, the dominant CD3+CD56+NKG2C+ clonotypes ranked among the top 10 CD8+ clonotypes, making up roughly 1.0-8% of CD8+ T cells. Those dominant clonotypes were again the most abundant among CD3+CD56-NKG2C+ cells in four donors, at about 28.3-65%. Whether the expanded NKG2C-expressing T cell clones were specific for HCMV antigens was left unclear. The study sequenced eight donors, all healthy volunteers chosen at random: three men and five women. To determine HCMV serostatus, a commercial ELISA kit was used to detect HCMV-specific IgG in serum. Peripheral blood mononuclear cells were isolated from blood by Ficoll density gradient centrifugation. Using Miltenyi isolation kits, CD4+ and CD8+ T cells were isolated from PBMC through magnetic immunoseparation. cDNA synthesis was primed from the TCR beta constant segment and was followed by two successive PCR amplification steps. Illumina HiSeq 2000/2500, MiSeq or NextSeq was used to sequence libraries as 2 x 150 bp reads. MIGEC was used to demultiplex reads and group the reads by UMI, and MiTCR was used to assemble and quantify clonotypes. To exclude erroneous sequences, only TCR cDNA sequences supported by at least two reads were retained. The tcR package was used for downstream repertoire analysis, with clonotypes matched between fractions based on CDR3 nucleotide sequence plus V segment. VDJmatch was used to annotate antigen specificity against VDJdb, with one amino acid substitution in CDR3 permitted.

The TCR sequence derives from a man in his fifties who received an inactivated influenza vaccine. Donor details come from another sample of the same person, matched by shared clones. The chain is encoded by TRBV5-1 joined to TRBJ1-2, and 9 junction bases match TRBD1. The material was CD4+ T cells sorted from PBMCs, obtained 11 to 12 days after vaccination. CDR3 loop: CASSPDRGGGYTF. The nucleotide sequence reads as follows: TGCGCCAGCAGCCCGGACAGGGGCGGTGGCTACACCTTC.